Listed below are T cell receptor beta chains from one sample, sequenced in a study of shared clonotypes between healthy human individuals. The repertoire was sequenced with immunoSEQ multiplex PCR; TCRdb's copy has only in-frame clones and lacks some. Altogether approximately 1,500,000 clones are present, roughly 95% being singletons, with the ten largest covering 1.2%. The specimen was naive CD4+ T cells sorted from blood. These receptors all come from a man aged 30-40 years in good health. Both conserved end residues are part of each CDR3. The order of the fields is D gene, V gene, clone size, J gene, CDR3 protein, CDR3 DNA. A D gene is named only where the DNA matches it firmly. Clone size is given for some rows only: seen once, a few or many times, or a class if the clone is expanded.

-	TRBV27	-	TRBJ1-5	CASSSSTTNYQPQHF	-
-	TRBV2	-	TRBJ2-7	CASTGDGYEQYF	TGTGCCAGCACGGGGGACGGCTACGAGCAGTACTTC
-	TRBV18	-	TRBJ2-3	CASSLSAVGTDTQYF	TGTGCCAGCTCACTCTCCGCGGTGGGGACAGATACGCAGTATTTT
-	TRBV30	-	TRBJ1-1	CAWSAGGLLNTEAFF	TGTGCCTGGAGTGCCGGGGGCCTATTGAACACTGAAGCTTTCTTT
TRBD1	TRBV29-1	-	TRBJ1-1	CSAGRDSRTEAFF	TGCAGCGCCGGGCGGGACAGTCGGACTGAAGCTTTCTTT
TRBD1	TRBV7-2	-	TRBJ1-5	CASSRDDRATQPQHF	TGTGCCAGCAGCCGAGACGACAGGGCGACTCAGCCCCAGCATTTT
-	TRBV28	-	TRBJ2-2	CASSLGIPGELFF	TGTGCCAGCAGTTTGGGGATTCCCGGGGAGCTGTTTTTT
-	TRBV5-4	-	TRBJ1-1	CASSSGQTGLNTEAFF	TGTGCCAGCAGCTCCGGCCAGACAGGATTAAACACTGAAGCTTTCTTT
TRBD1	TRBV28	-	TRBJ2-7	CASIMSGQGIYEQYF	TGTGCCAGCATAATGTCGGGACAGGGAATCTACGAGCAGTACTTC
-	TRBV18	-	TRBJ2-7	CASSPLPVSREYEQYF	TGTGCCAGCTCACCACTGCCGGTTTCGAGAGAATACGAGCAGTACTTC
TRBD2	TRBV15	once	TRBJ2-2	CATSGKRTSVDTGELFF	TGTGCCACCAGCGGAAAGCGGACTAGCGTAGACACCGGGGAGCTGTTTTTT
-	TRBV30	-	TRBJ2-7	CAWSVGGYEQYF	TGTGCCTGGAGTGTAGGGGGGTACGAGCAGTACTTC
-	TRBV11-3	-	TRBJ2-3	CASSLRGSNTDTQYF	TGTGCCAGCAGCTTAAGGGGATCAAACACAGATACGCAGTATTTT
-	TRBV6-1	-	TRBJ1-1	CASSEAAGTSETF	TGTGCCAGCAGTGAAGCGGCCGGGACGAGCGAGACTTTT
TRBD2	TRBV6-5	-	TRBJ2-5	CASSFPRTSGRETQYF	TGTGCCAGCAGTTTCCCTAGGACTAGCGGGAGGGAGACCCAGTACTTC
TRBD1	TRBV5-6	-	TRBJ1-1	CASSLRGQGALTEAFF	TGTGCCAGCAGCTTAAGGGGACAGGGGGCGTTGACTGAAGCTTTCTTT
TRBD2	TRBV7-7	-	TRBJ2-3	CASSLGLAGVGDTQYF	TGTGCCAGCAGCTTAGGCCTAGCGGGAGTTGGAGATACGCAGTATTTT
-	TRBV14	few	TRBJ2-5	CASSPSWETQYF	TGTGCCAGCAGCCCTTCTTGGGAGACCCAGTACTTC
-	TRBV10-3	-	TRBJ1-1	CAISPVAGGKNGNTEAFF	TGTGCCATCAGCCCCGTTGCGGGGGGAAAAAACGGGAACACTGAAGCTTTCTTT
-	TRBV25-1	-	TRBJ1-2	CASRAGTSNGYTF	TGTGCCAGCAGGGCCGGGACTTCCAATGGCTACACCTTC
-	TRBV18	-	TRBJ1-4	CASSPKVADRTNEKLFF	TGTGCCAGCTCACCTAAGGTGGCAGACCGAACTAATGAAAAACTGTTTTTT
TRBD2	TRBV6-6	-	TRBJ2-1	CAAGLADRIQQFF	TGTGCCGCGGGACTAGCGGATCGGATACAGCAGTTCTTC
-	TRBV5-1	-	TRBJ2-1	CASSSPGISYNEQFF	TGCGCCAGCAGCTCCCCTGGTATCTCCTACAATGAGCAGTTCTTC
-	TRBV5-1	-	TRBJ2-1	CASSLASGVTYNEQFF	TGCGCCAGCAGCTTGGCCTCAGGGGTGACCTACAATGAGCAGTTCTTC
-	TRBV19	-	TRBJ2-3	CATRYDWSGTDTQYF	TGTGCCACCCGGTACGACTGGTCGGGCACAGATACGCAGTATTTT
-	TRBV10-3	-	TRBJ2-7	CAISGTGYEQYF	TGTGCCATCAGTGGTACCGGCTACGAGCAGTACTTC
-	TRBV15	-	TRBJ2-3	CATSRYTVRVTDTQYF	TGTGCCACCAGCAGGTATACAGTCAGGGTCACAGATACGCAGTATTTT
-	TRBV6-6	-	TRBJ2-5	CASGRVQETQYF	TGTGCCAGCGGTCGGGTTCAAGAGACCCAGTACTTC
-	TRBV7-9	-	TRBJ2-7	CASSLESTRAYEQYF	TGTGCCAGCAGCTTAGAGAGTACCAGGGCCTACGAGCAGTACTTC
TRBD2	TRBV7-8	-	TRBJ2-7	CASSLALGGSQSYEQYF	TGTGCCAGCAGCTTAGCGCTGGGAGGGTCGCAATCCTACGAGCAGTACTTC
-	TRBV7-8	-	TRBJ2-2	CASSIYRAGELFF	TGTGCCAGCAGCATATACAGGGCCGGGGAGCTGTTTTTT
-	TRBV29-1	once	TRBJ2-3	CSVAAGTVPGDTQYF	TGCAGCGTTGCGGCCGGGACGGTACCCGGAGATACGCAGTATTTT
-	TRBV12-2	-	TRBJ2-1	CASRRRTGTSGRVSSYNEQFF	TGTGCAAGTCGACGACGTACCGGGACTAGCGGGAGGGTGTCGTCCTACAATGAGCAGTTCTTC
TRBD2	TRBV5-6	-	TRBJ2-2	CASSLSGRARNGELFF	TGTGCCAGCAGCTTGAGCGGGAGGGCCCGGAACGGGGAGCTGTTTTTT
-	TRBV27	-	TRBJ1-5	CASSFKRGTGDQPQHF	TGTGCCAGCAGTTTTAAAAGGGGCACGGGGGACCAGCCCCAGCATTTT
-	TRBV10-3	-	TRBJ2-2	CAIRPHETTGELFF	TGTGCCATCAGACCGCACGAGACCACCGGGGAGCTGTTTTTT
-	TRBV9	-	TRBJ2-2	CASSPTTQTGELFF	TGTGCCAGCAGTCCAACGACACAGACCGGGGAGCTGTTTTTT
-	TRBV30	-	TRBJ1-5	CAYSAGDNQPQHF	TGTGCCTACTCAGCAGGAGACAATCAGCCCCAGCATTTT
TRBD2	TRBV4-2	-	TRBJ2-4	CASSPWTSAAKNIQYF	TGTGCCAGCAGCCCATGGACTAGCGCGGCCAAAAACATTCAGTACTTC
-	TRBV7-3	-	TRBJ1-4	CASSSTGGEKLFF	TGTGCCAGCAGCTCGACAGGAGGGGAAAAACTGTTTTTT
-	TRBV15	-	TRBJ2-7	CATSVSGLPYEQYF	TGTGCCACCAGCGTTTCGGGACTCCCTTACGAGCAGTACTTC
TRBD2	TRBV12-5	-	TRBJ2-1	CASGLVLNGRGNGNEQFF	TGTGCTAGTGGTTTGGTACTGAACGGGAGGGGAAACGGCAATGAGCAGTTCTTC
TRBD1	TRBV27	-	TRBJ1-2	CASSRNRGGAQANYGYTF	TGTGCCAGCAGTAGAAACAGGGGAGGGGCCCAAGCTAACTATGGCTACACCTTC
-	TRBV2	-	TRBJ2-3	CASSVYRESTDTQYF	TGTGCCAGCAGTGTTTACAGGGAAAGCACAGATACGCAGTATTTT
TRBD2	TRBV7-9	-	TRBJ2-1	CASSPSGSSYNEQFF	TGTGCCAGCAGCCCTAGCGGGAGCTCCTACAATGAGCAGTTCTTC
-	TRBV4-2	once	TRBJ2-3	CASSGLQGADTQYF	TGTGCCAGCAGCGGGCTCCAGGGAGCAGATACGCAGTATTTT
-	TRBV4-1	-	TRBJ2-1	CASSMAVPSYNEQFF	TGCGCCAGCAGCATGGCGGTCCCCTCCTACAATGAGCAGTTCTTC
-	TRBV7-7	-	TRBJ2-5	CASSLVPEGGIPTETQYF	TGTGCTAGCAGCTTAGTGCCGGAAGGGGGAATCCCAACGGAGACCCAGTACTTC
-	TRBV28	-	TRBJ1-5	CASSPIPRGSWQPQHF	TGTGCCAGCAGTCCTATTCCGCGGGGTTCTTGGCAGCCCCAGCATTTT
-	TRBV18	-	TRBJ2-1	CASSLRQNNEQFF	TGTGCCAGCTCTCTACGACAAAACAATGAGCAGTTCTTC
-	TRBV27	once	TRBJ2-1	CASSRPTENEQFF	TGTGCCAGCAGCCGCCCCACCGAAAATGAGCAGTTCTTC
-	TRBV10-3	-	TRBJ2-5	CAIPPEVGNEETQYF	TGTGCCATCCCCCCCGAAGTGGGTAACGAAGAGACCCAGTACTTC
TRBD1	TRBV7-9	-	TRBJ1-2	CASSQGLGTGGYGYTF	TGTGCCAGCAGCCAAGGACTCGGGACAGGGGGCTATGGCTACACCTTC
TRBD1	TRBV7-8	-	TRBJ1-1	CASSPNPRQGQGANTEAFF	TGTGCCAGCAGCCCAAACCCCCGACAGGGGCAGGGAGCGAACACTGAAGCTTTCTTT
-	TRBV6-1	-	TRBJ2-7	CASFIFSASSYEQYF	TGTGCCAGCTTCATATTCAGCGCTAGCTCCTACGAGCAGTACTTC
-	TRBV23-1	-	TRBJ2-5	CASSPLGGRKETQYF	TGCGCCAGCAGTCCGTTGGGGGGGCGGAAAGAGACCCAGTACTTC
TRBD2	TRBV18	-	TRBJ2-3	CASSPLADTDTQYF	TGTGCCAGCTCCCCACTAGCGGACACAGATACGCAGTATTTT
TRBD2	TRBV5-1	-	TRBJ2-1	CASSWSSGSIYNEQFF	TGCGCCAGCAGCTGGTCTAGCGGGAGTATATACAATGAGCAGTTCTTC
-	TRBV29-1	-	TRBJ1-1	CSASLSMNTEAFF	TGCAGCGCATCATTAAGCATGAACACTGAAGCTTTCTTT